The clone carrying this T cell receptor (beta chain) was counted a few times. RNA transcripts yielded amplified TCR beta CDR3 regions. A first-round RT-PCR of the TCR CDR3 used the HTBI primer set. TCRdb re-called the multiplex PCR reads through MiXCR, storing one row per CDR3 protein. The sample yields about 420,000 distinct CDR3 sequences, approximately 13% seen once. This entry comes from a study of T cells in Graves' hyperthyroidism and ophthalmopathy. Patients were excluded for uncontrolled infection, other autoimmune disease, pregnancy or lactation. Diagnosis relied on clinical symptoms, serum thyroxine and TRAb, thyroid ultrasound and orbital computed tomography. This sample holds PBMCs from approximately 10 ml fresh peripheral blood. J gave up 3 bases and V 4 bases, and 1 base lay outside the gene matches. There are 15 residues in the CDR3. CDR1 SNHLY and CDR2 FYNNEI come from the germline V gene.

The chain combines TRBV2 with TRBJ2-2, with 11 bases matching TRBD2. The clonotype originates from a woman under 30 with Graves' hyperthyroidism. The sample taken for sequencing was blood. DNA of the CDR3: TGTGCCAGCAGTGCGGGACTAGCGGACACCGGGGAGCTGTTTTTT. This codes for CASSAGLADTGELFF.